These T cell receptor beta chains were read from a single sample in a study of beta chain features in type 1 diabetes. Sequenced by immunoSEQ multiplex PCR; TCRdb stores in-frame clones only, minus some. The sample lists roughly 450,000 clones, 11% occurring once. The sample comprised naive CD4+ T cells from blood. These receptors were taken from a woman aged 18-29 years in good health. Both conserved end residues are part of each CDR3. A D gene is named only where the DNA matches it firmly. Where a row states a size, it is once, few, many or the class of an expanded clone; other rows omit it.

TRBJ1-2 | . | . | TRBV25-1 | TGTGCCAGCAGTGAATTAGGTGGAAACTATGGCTACACCTTC | CASSELGGNYGYTF
TRBJ2-2 | TRBD2 | few | TRBV18 | TGTGCCAGCTCAGGGACTATCGCGAACACCGGGGAGCTGTTTTTT | CASSGTIANTGELFF
TRBJ2-7 | TRBD2 | . | TRBV7-2 | TGTGCCAGCAGCTTAGCTCGCGGGAGTACCGAGCAGTACTTC | CASSLARGSTEQYF
TRBJ2-1 | TRBD1 | few | TRBV30 | TGTGCCTGGAGTACGGGACAGGGGGTGTACAATGAGCAGTTCTTC | CAWSTGQGVYNEQFF
TRBJ2-4 | . | . | TRBV5-4 | TGTGCCAGCAGCGCCCGGGCGGGTATTCAGTACTTC | CASSARAGIQYF
TRBJ2-3 | . | few | TRBV7-2 | TGTGCCAGCAGCCCCAAGCAGGGCACAGATACGCAGTATTTT | CASSPKQGTDTQYF
TRBJ2-4 | . | few | TRBV14 | TGTGCCAGCAGCCAAGGCTGGGACACAACGCAGTACTTC | CASSQGWDTTQYF
TRBJ2-6 | . | few | TRBV4-3 | TGCGCCAGCAGCCCAGGGGCTGGGGCCAACGTCCTGACTTTC | CASSPGAGANVLTF
TRBJ2-5 | . | . | TRBV9 | TGTGCCAGCAGCGGGACACGAGAGACCCAGTACTTC | CASSGTRETQYF
TRBJ2-3 | TRBD2 | few | TRBV7-3 | TGTGCCAGCAGCTTAGATTCTAGCGGGAGTACAGATACGCAGTATTTT | CASSLDSSGSTDTQYF
TRBJ1-6 | TRBD1 | . | TRBV11-2 | TGTGCCAGCAGGCCAGGGGGAAGAAGGTCACCCCTCCACTTT | CASRPGGRRSPLHF
TRBJ1-3 | TRBD1 | . | TRBV29-1 | TGCAGCGTCGGACAGGGTAACTCTGGAAACACCATATATTTT | CSVGQGNSGNTIYF
TRBJ1-2 | TRBD1 | few | TRBV5-1 | TGCGCCAGCAGCCCCGGGACAGGGGCGCCTCTGACCTATGGCTACACCTTC | CASSPGTGAPLTYGYTF
TRBJ2-5 | . | few | TRBV6-5 | TGTGCCAGCAAAACGACAGGGCCCGGGGGAGAGACCCAGTACTTC | CASKTTGPGGETQYF
TRBJ2-7 | . | . | TRBV6-6 | TGTGCCAGCAGTTACTTAGCGAAAGGCTACGAGCAGTACTTC | CASSYLAKGYEQYF
TRBJ2-6 | . | . | TRBV6-5 | TGTGCCAGCAGTTACGAGGGATATGGGGCCAACGTCCTGACTTTC | CASSYEGYGANVLTF
TRBJ2-1 | . | few | TRBV29-1 | TGCAGCGTTGGGGAGGGGGTCGGTGAGCAGTTCTTC | CSVGEGVGEQFF
TRBJ1-1 | . | few | TRBV7-9 | TGTGCCAGCAGCTTAGCAGGGTTGAACACTGAAGCTTTCTTT | CASSLAGLNTEAFF
TRBJ1-1 | TRBD1 | few | TRBV28 | TGTGCCAGCAGTTTAATGGGACAGGGGAACACTGAAGCTTTCTTT | CASSLMGQGNTEAFF
TRBJ2-5 | . | . | TRBV5-6 | TGTGCCAGCGGTCAGACCCAAGAGACCCAGTACTTC | CASGQTQETQYF
TRBJ2-1 | . | few | TRBV5-1 | TGCGCCAGCAGCTTGGAATACAATGAGCAGTTCTTC | CASSLEYNEQFF
TRBJ1-4 | . | few | TRBV18 | TGTGCCAGCTCACCACCGACGCGGGGACGGAATGAAAAACTGTTTTTT | CASSPPTRGRNEKLFF
TRBJ1-1 | . | few | TRBV18 | TGTGCCAGCTCACCAGAGCAGGGGAACACTGAAGCTTTCTTT | CASSPEQGNTEAFF
TRBJ1-1 | . | few | TRBV18 | TGTGCCAGCTCACCCCAGGGGATGAACACTGAAGCTTTCTTT | CASSPQGMNTEAFF
TRBJ1-3 | . | . | TRBV19 | TGTGCCAGTAAGACTACCTGGACAGCGACTGGAAACACCATATATTTT | CASKTTWTATGNTIYF
TRBJ2-5 | TRBD2 | few | TRBV7-2 | TGTGCCAGCAGCCCAGGAACGGGACTAGCGGGGGGGCGAGAGACCCAGTACTTC | CASSPGTGLAGGRETQYF
TRBJ2-3 | . | few | TRBV2 | TGTGCCAGCCGCCGGGGTAGTGGAGATACGCAGTATTTT | CASRRGSGDTQYF
TRBJ1-1 | . | few | TRBV7-2 | TGTGCCAGCAGCTTAGCCCGGCGGGTGAACACTGAAGCTTTCTTT | CASSLARRVNTEAFF
TRBJ1-3 | . | few | TRBV7-9 | TGTGCCAGCAGCTTATCAGGCGGCTCTGGAAACACCATATATTTT | CASSLSGGSGNTIYF
TRBJ2-5 | TRBD1 | few | TRBV11-2 | TGTGCCAGCAGCCTAAGACAGGGGATGGAGACCCAGTACTTC | CASSLRQGMETQYF
TRBJ2-3 | . | . | TRBV7-2 | TGTGCCAGCAGCTTAGACAGTCTCACAGATACGCAGTATTTT | CASSLDSLTDTQYF
TRBJ2-7 | TRBD1 | few | TRBV4-1 | TGCGCCAGCGACGGACAGGGAAGTTACGAGCAGTACTTC | CASDGQGSYEQYF
TRBJ1-6 | TRBD1 | few | TRBV28 | TGTGCCAGCAACACAGGACAGGGGAATTCACCCCTCCACTTT | CASNTGQGNSPLHF
TRBJ1-1 | . | few | TRBV7-9 | TGTGCCAGCAGGGCTGGCGACAGAGCAAACACTGAAGCTTTCTTT | CASRAGDRANTEAFF
TRBJ2-7 | . | many | TRBV30 | TGTGCCTGGAGTCGCAACGGGATAACCTACGAGCAGTACTTC | CAWSRNGITYEQYF
TRBJ2-5 | . | . | TRBV10-3 | TGTGCCATCAGCGATCAGTTTGGGGAGACCCAGTACTTC | CAISDQFGETQYF
TRBJ1-1 | . | few | TRBV7-2 | TGTGCCAGCAGCTTAGCCCTCCGAAGCACTGAAGCTTTCTTT | CASSLALRSTEAFF
TRBJ2-7 | . | few | TRBV4-3 | TGCGCCAGCAGCCAATATTTAGGGGCCTACGAGCAGTACTTC | CASSQYLGAYEQYF
TRBJ2-1 | TRBD2 | few | TRBV14 | TGTGCCAGCAGCCAAGACCTAGCGGGACCCAATGAGCAGTTCTTC | CASSQDLAGPNEQFF
TRBJ2-1 | TRBD2 | . | TRBV5-1 | TGCGCCAGCAGCCTCGGGACTAGCGCCTTCAGCTCCTACAATGAGCAGTTCTTC | CASSLGTSAFSSYNEQFF